One sample yielded the 29 T cell receptor beta chains listed below, sequenced in a study of T-cell memory formation after mild COVID-19. TCRdb reprocessed the 5' RACE reads with MiXCR, giving one entry per CDR3 protein. The repertoire holds about 310,000 distinct CDR3 sequences, with approximately 15% as singletons. Material: PBMCs or a T cell subset sorted from them (not recorded which). These receptors came from a man aged 18 to 29 who had mild COVID-19 (a few samples of this study predate the infection). Cell type and time point are not known.

The chain is built from TRBV6-5 and TRBJ2-3, with TRBD2 identical over 8 bases. From germline, CDR1 is MNHEY and CDR2 SVGAGI. Losses at the gene ends were 2 bases for V and 0 bases for J; bases not matched to a gene: 10. The CDR3 runs 18 residues. The CDR3 DNA reads as TGTGCCAGCAGTTACGACCGATGGGGCGGGGGGAGCACAGATACGCAGTATTTT. Its protein product is CASSYDRWGGGSTDTQYF.

This clonotype appeared a few times. J is TRBJ2-5 and V is TRBV20-1; D is unresolved. Looked up from germline, CDR1 is DFQATT and CDR2 is SNEGSKA (reference sequence). The CDR3 totals 12 residues. V was shortened by 6 bases and J by 2 bases, with 10 bases between the two germline ends. CDR3 in amino acids: CSAVRGQETQYF. CDR3 bases: TGCAGTGCCGTTCGTGGGCAAGAGACCCAGTACTTC.

The chain combines TRBV7-2 with TRBJ2-7; D unresolved. The CDR3 is 14 residues long. Trimming shortened V by 4 bases and J by 3 bases, and 13 bases separated the two germline ends. Germline V CDR1 and CDR2: SGHTA, FQGNSA. CDR3 in amino acids: CASSSYPWDYEQYV. CDR3 DNA sequence: TGTGCCAGCAGCTCCTATCCCTGGGACTACGAGCAGTACGTC.

This clonotype was counted a few times. The chain employs TRBV7-2 and TRBJ2-5; no clear D. Germline V lookup: CDR1 SGHTA, CDR2 FQGNSA. The V end was cut by 4 bases, the J end by 5 bases, with 14 bases between. This CDR3 contains 14 residues. The CDR3 coding sequence is TGTGCCAGCAGCTCCCTGCGACAAAGGGAGACCCAGTACTTC. Translated: CASSSLRQRETQYF.

This clonotype was counted only a few times. J is TRBJ2-3 and V is TRBV15; 12 nucleotides match TRBD2. Trimming cost V 1 base and J 4 bases; bases outside gene matches: 3. The V gene's germline CDR1 is LNHNV and CDR2 YYDKDF (reference sequence). The CDR3 is 16 residues long. CDR3 DNA: TGTGCCACCAGCAGAGGGACTAGCGGGGTGTCAGATACGCAGTATTTT. Its translation is CATSRGTSGVSDTQYF.

This clonotype turned up a few times. V usage is TRBV7-2 and J usage is TRBJ1-5; the match to TRBD1 covers 10 bases. The CDR3 has 16 residues. Germline V lookup: CDR1 SGHTA, CDR2 FQGNSA. V was clipped by 4 bases and J by 1 base; unmatched bases: 4. The CDR3 DNA reads TGTGCCAGCAGCTCACGGGACAGGGGAAGCAATCAGCCCCAGCATTTT. Translated: CASSSRDRGSNQPQHF.

CDR3 coding DNA: TGTGCCAGCAGCCGCAACTCAGTATCTCACACAGATACGCAGTATTTT. It codes for CASSRNSVSHTDTQYF. The chain carries TRBV12-3 or TRBV12-4 and TRBJ2-3; D unresolved. V lost 6 bases to trimming and J lost 2 bases, with 18 bases between them. This CDR3 is built from 16 residues.

This clonotype came up a few times. The chain has TRBV29-1 and TRBJ1-2, with 7 positions matching TRBD1. The V gene's germline CDR1 is SQVTM and CDR2 ANQGSEA. This CDR3 has 11 amino acids. The trim removed 4 bases at V and 7 bases at J, leaving 3 bases unmatched. DNA of the CDR3: TGCAGCGTTGCTAGGGACAGTGGCTACACCTTC. It specifies CSVARDSGYTF.

This clonotype has a handful of counts. This CDR3 reads CSVVASGTDTQYF. CDR3 DNA: TGCAGCGTTGTGGCTAGCGGCACAGATACGCAGTATTTT. J is TRBJ2-3 and V is TRBV29-1, with a tentative D call TRBD2 (6 bases). The germline CDR1 and CDR2 sequences are SQVTM and ANQGSEA. This CDR3 is 13 amino acids long. The V end lost 4 bases, the J end lost 1 base, and 9 bases lay between the germline ends.

This sequence joins TRBV4-3 and TRBJ2-7, with D perhaps given as TRBD1 or TRBD2 (6 bases each). CDR1 is LGHNA, CDR2 YSLEER, per germline. Trimming stripped 4 bases from V and 2 bases from J, with 15 bases between. The CDR3 runs to 15 residues. This chain's CDR3 is CASSRGTLDTYEQYF. The CDR3 nucleotides read TGCGCCAGCAGCCGCGGGACACTGGATACCTACGAGCAGTACTTC.

This clonotype has just a few counts. The chain combines TRBV7-9 with TRBJ1-4; tentative D call: TRBD1 (6 bases). CDR1 and CDR2 (germline): SEHNR, FQNEAQ (reference sequence). The CDR3 length is 17 residues. V lost 5 bases and J lost 0, with 16 bases in between. The CDR3 bases are TGTGCCAGCAGCCGGAACAGGGTTCCGACAACTAATGAAAAACTGTTTTTT. This gives the protein CASSRNRVPTTNEKLFF.

Only a few counts were recorded for this clonotype. The rearrangement joins TRBV7-9 to TRBJ2-3; 11 bases agree with TRBD2. Germline V gene lookup returns CDR1 SEHNR and CDR2 FQNEAQ (reference sequence). The length of the CDR3 is 19 residues. With V trimmed by 4 bases and J by 0 bases, 12 bases remained unmatched. For the CDR3, the DNA is TGTGCCAGCAGCTCTCCACTAGCGGGGGCAGGTTCTAGCACAGATACGCAGTATTTT. This codes for CASSSPLAGAGSSTDTQYF.

In its sample, this clonotype was seen many times. The chain couples TRBV6-5 to TRBJ2-2; possible D gene TRBD2, 7 bases. Germline loops: CDR1 MNHEY, CDR2 SVGAGI. The V and J ends lost 6 bases and 1 base respectively, with 15 bases between them. The CDR3 is 16 residues long. CDR3 sequence reads: CASRSIGGRNTGELFF. CDR3 DNA sequence: TGTGCCAGCAGAAGTATCGGGGGGCGGAACACCGGGGAGCTGTTTTTT.

The V gene is TRBV6-7, the J gene TRBJ2-7; D gene ambiguous. TRBV6-7 is an open reading frame whose function is uncertain. With 8 bases removed from V and 4 bases from J, the gap between germline ends came to 9 bases. This CDR3 comprises 11 residues. In DNA, the CDR3 is TGTGCCAGCGGCACCTTGTACGAGCAGTACTTC. This gives the protein CASGTLYEQYF.

This clonotype has ten or more counts. The genes are TRBV7-2 and TRBJ1-2; perhaps TRBD1 as D (5 bases). V lost 4 bases and J lost 5, with 11 bases in between. Germline CDR1 reads SGHTA; CDR2 reads FQGNSA. The CDR3 sequence is 13 residues long. CDR3 in DNA: TGTGCCAGCAGCTCGCACGGGGGTTATGGCTACACCTTC. It is translated as CASSSHGGYGYTF.

This clonotype has just a few counts. J is TRBJ1-1 and V is TRBV7-8; D perhaps matches TRBD1 (5 bases). The CDR3 runs 16 residues. The V gene lost 5 bases and the J gene lost 5 bases, with 21 bases spanning the gap. Germline values: CDR1 SGHVS, CDR2 FQNEAQ. CDR3 sequence reads: CASSGVAGVGVTEAFF. CDR3 DNA: TGTGCCAGCAGCGGTGTTGCGGGGGTGGGGGTAACTGAAGCTTTCTTT.

The table lists this clonotype with a few counts. This rearrangement joins TRBV6-2 or TRBV6-3 to TRBJ1-1; D not resolved. The CDR3 loop spans 15 amino acids. CDR1 and CDR2 (germline): MNHEY, SVGEGT. V gave up 7 bases and J gave up 0 bases, with 15 bases separating them. The CDR3 nucleotides read TGTGCCAGCATTTCCCGCGGGAGAATGAACACTGAAGCTTTCTTT. This gives the protein CASISRGRMNTEAFF.

A few counts support this clonotype. The gene calls are TRBV7-9 and TRBJ2-5; 10 bases are shared with TRBD1. The J segment lost 0 bases and the V segment lost 4 bases, leaving 5 bases of the junction unmatched. CDR1 and CDR2 from the germline V gene are SEHNR and FQNEAQ (reference sequence). The CDR3 loop spans 16 amino acids. The CDR3 region has the DNA TGTGCCAGCAGCTCGGGACAGGGGAAGAACCAAGAGACCCAGTACTTC. This codes for CASSSGQGKNQETQYF.

This clonotype was observed a handful of times. This chain joins TRBV7-2 and TRBJ2-5; TRBD2 agrees at 8 bases. CDR3 length equals 16 residues. Per germline, CDR1 SGHTA and CDR2 FQGNSA. V was clipped by 1 base and J by 2 bases; unmatched bases: 6. CDR3 sequence reads: CASSLVAGLIQETQYF. The CDR3 DNA reads TGTGCCAGCAGCTTAGTAGCGGGGTTGATACAAGAGACCCAGTACTTC.

This clonotype has just a few counts. The rearrangement uses TRBV4-1 and TRBJ2-5; possible D gene TRBD1, 5 bases. Germline CDR1 and CDR2: MGHRA and YSYEKL. This CDR3 contains 15 residues. V was trimmed by 0 bases and J by 5 bases, leaving 13 bases between them. CDR3: CASSQEGVLKETQYF. Written as DNA, the CDR3 is TGCGCCAGCAGCCAAGAAGGGGTCCTAAAGGAGACCCAGTACTTC.

This clonotype appeared a few times. The genes are TRBV12-3 or TRBV12-4 and TRBJ2-3; D remains unclear. The CDR3 is 14 amino acids. V was trimmed by 5 bases and J by 0 bases, leaving 9 bases between them. The CDR3 bases are TGTGCCAGCAGTCCAATGAGAAGCACAGATACGCAGTATTTT. Translated, it gives CASSPMRSTDTQYF.

This clonotype was found a few times. The chain has TRBV20-1 and TRBJ2-1; D not resolved. The CDR3 sequence is 15 residues long. Germline V gene sequence: CDR1 DFQATT, CDR2 SNEGSKA (reference sequence). Trimming removed 1 base at V and 0 bases at J, with 10 bases between. The CDR3 is CSARGEASSYNEQFF. The CDR3 nucleotides are TGCAGTGCTAGAGGGGAAGCGAGCTCCTACAATGAGCAGTTCTTC.

This clonotype occurred many times. The V and J genes are TRBV27 and TRBJ1-6; maybe TRBD1 (5 bases). The germline gives CDR1 MNHEY, CDR2 SMNVEV (reference sequence). The CDR3 runs to 16 residues. V gave up 0 bases and J gave up 4 bases, with 10 bases separating them. CDR3 sequence reads: CASSLSPGWYNSPLHF. CDR3 DNA: TGTGCCAGCAGTTTATCCCCAGGGTGGTATAATTCACCCCTCCACTTT.

There are a few counts of this clonotype. As DNA, the CDR3 is TGTGCCAGCAGCTTCACGGACACTTTTAGCTCCGGCTACACCTTC. Amino acids: CASSFTDTFSSGYTF. This rearrangement joins TRBV7-9 to TRBJ1-2, with D perhaps TRBD1 (5 bases). Trimming cost V 3 bases and J 8 bases, with 19 bases left between them. The CDR3 consists of 15 residues. The germline V gene has CDR1 SEHNR and CDR2 FQNEAQ (reference sequence).

The J gene is TRBJ2-7, the V gene TRBV30; maybe TRBD2 (6 bases). The CDR3 runs to 14 residues. Germline lookup yields CDR1 GTSNPN and CDR2 SVGIG (reference sequence). V lost 2 bases and J lost 2, with 13 bases in between. The CDR3 loop is CAWSPGTLAYEQYF. The CDR3 DNA follows: TGTGCCTGGAGTCCCGGGACTCTGGCCTACGAGCAGTACTTC.

This chain connects TRBV5-5 to TRBJ1-2, with TRBD1 as a possible D gene (6 bases). The CDR3 covers 14 residues. CDR1 and CDR2 (germline): SGHKS, YYEKEE (reference sequence). With 0 bases removed from V and 3 bases from J, the gap between germline ends came to 9 bases. Here the CDR3 DNA reads TGTGCCAGCAGCTTGGAGGGGGGACACTATGGCTACACCTTC. It yields the protein CASSLEGGHYGYTF.

The V gene is TRBV5-1, the J gene TRBJ2-1; a weak D match, TRBD2 (6 bases). V lost 0 bases, J lost 3 bases, and 13 bases lay in between. The CDR3 spans 16 residues. Per the germline V gene, CDR1 is SGHRS and CDR2 is YFSETQ. The CDR3 DNA follows: TGCGCCAGCAGCTTGGGGGGCGGGGAGATCTACAATGAGCAGTTCTTC. Protein: CASSLGGGEIYNEQFF.

J is TRBJ2-5 and V is TRBV12-3 or TRBV12-4; 8 positions agree with TRBD1. This CDR3 has 15 residues. V shed 6 bases, J shed 8 bases, and the junction held 14 bases outside the gene matches. The CDR3 here is CASSQGQGHGETQYF. In DNA form, the CDR3 reads TGTGCCAGCAGCCAAGGACAGGGCCATGGAGAAACCCAGTACTTC.

The CDR3 DNA reads as TGCAGTGCTAGATCTACCGCCTTACTAGCGGGAGTTCGGGAGACCCAGTACTTC. It codes for CSARSTALLAGVRETQYF. The chain joins TRBV20-1 to TRBJ2-1; 11 bases agree with TRBD2. The J call may be mistaken, given a closer DNA end match to TRBJ2-5. Germline CDR1 is DFQATT and CDR2 is SNEGSKA (reference sequence). The CDR3 covers 18 residues.